The T cell receptor beta chain under discussion was sequenced for a study of cytomegalovirus exposure and HLA in healthy donors. Broader study findings: The productive fraction for most TCR beta V segments was about 90% or about 30% in an earlier analysis.

The PCR had 60 Vbeta and 13 Jbeta primers. Clones were read by immunoSEQ multiplex PCR, and TCRdb kept only the in-frame ones, dropping some. The table shows about 190,000 clones, with approximately 86% occurring only once. A remark on this clone: The antigen is not known.

Germline lookup yields CDR1 MNHEY and CDR2 SVGAGI. V lost 5 bases, J lost 6 bases, and 11 bases lay in between. This CDR3 comprises 13 residues. The donors gave bone marrow, and they were healthy. The rearrangement joins TRBV6-5 to TRBJ2-1; possible D gene TRBD2, 6 bases. Sequenced: PBMCs. This sequence was found in a woman between 25 and 40 years old in good health and CMV-seronegative. The CDR3 sequence is CASSTRDSNEQFF. The CDR3 DNA reads as TGTGCCAGCAGTACCCGGGACTCCAATGAGCAGTTCTTC.